This paragraph covers one T cell receptor (beta chain) sequence. This specimen belongs to a study of blood T cell repertoires in COVID-19. Turning to the study itself: Italy, Spain and the United States were the sources of the convalescent and acute COVID-19 samples. PBMCs, B-cell-depleted T cells, or T cells were the source of the cDNA or gDNA that made up the material.

Per the study methods: Counts of nucleated cells, estimated from reference gene primer amplification, were obtained. Data came from immunoSEQ multiplex PCR; TCRdb stores just in-frame clones and leaves some out. V, J and clone size reflect that table, while D and trimming were determined from the DNA. The table records roughly 460,000 clones, about 90% of them present only once. Germline assignment: CDR1 WNHNN and CDR2 SYGVQD (reference sequence). The CDR3 covers 15 residues. V lost 0 bases and J lost 5, with 14 bases in between. Patients at the Seattle site were enrolled during active infection and followed longitudinally.

Specimen: peripheral blood. The chain joins TRBV10-1 to TRBJ2-7, with a possible D match to TRBD1 (6 bases). The source is a man younger than 35 with COVID-19, enrolled during active disease. CDR3 sequence (DNA): TGCGCCAGCAGTGAGTCGAGCAGGGGAGTCCACGAGCAGTACTTC. Translating gives CASSESSRGVHEQYF.